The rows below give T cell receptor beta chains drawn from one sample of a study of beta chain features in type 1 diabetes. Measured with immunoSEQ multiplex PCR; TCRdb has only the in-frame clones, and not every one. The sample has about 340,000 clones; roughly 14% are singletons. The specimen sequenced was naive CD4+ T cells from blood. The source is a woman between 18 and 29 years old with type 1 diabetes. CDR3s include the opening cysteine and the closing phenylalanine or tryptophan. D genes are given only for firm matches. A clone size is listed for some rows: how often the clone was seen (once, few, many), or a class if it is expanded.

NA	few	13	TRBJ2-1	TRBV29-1	CSVEDRRVNEQFF	TGCAGCGTTGAAGATCGCAGGGTGAATGAGCAGTTCTTC
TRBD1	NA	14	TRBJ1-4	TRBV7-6	CASSLGDRSEKLFF	TGTGCCAGCAGCTTAGGGGACAGAAGTGAAAAACTGTTTTTT
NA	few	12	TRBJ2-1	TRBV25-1	CASNNRRDSQFF	TGTGCCAGCAACAACCGCCGGGACTCCCAGTTCTTC
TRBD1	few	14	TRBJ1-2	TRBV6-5	CASSYRDRGYGYTF	TGTGCCAGCAGTTACCGGGACAGAGGCTATGGCTACACCTTC
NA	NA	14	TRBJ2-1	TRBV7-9	CASSLATGSREQFF	TGTGCCAGCAGCTTGGCTACAGGGTCGCGAGAGCAGTTCTTC
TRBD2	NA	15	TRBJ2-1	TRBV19	CASTTTSGSQNEQFF	TGTGCCAGTACCACAACTAGCGGAAGCCAGAATGAGCAGTTCTTC
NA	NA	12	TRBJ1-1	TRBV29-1	CSVEGRDTEAFF	TGCAGCGTTGAAGGGCGGGACACTGAAGCTTTCTTT
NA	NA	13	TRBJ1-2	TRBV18	CASSPDRSYGYTF	TGTGCCAGCTCACCCGACAGGAGCTATGGCTACACCTTC
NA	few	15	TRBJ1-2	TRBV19	CASSIETGWRYGYTF	TGTGCCAGTAGTATAGAGACAGGTTGGCGCTATGGCTACACCTTC
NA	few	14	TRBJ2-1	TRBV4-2	CASSQSGSLNEQFF	TGTGCCAGCAGCCAATCCGGGAGCCTCAATGAGCAGTTCTTC
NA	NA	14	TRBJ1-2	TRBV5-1	CASSLEPMSDGYTF	TGCGCCAGCAGCTTGGAGCCCATGAGTGATGGCTACACCTTC
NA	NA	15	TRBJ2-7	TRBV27	CASSGLRDYVYEQYF	TGTGCCAGCAGTGGGCTGCGAGACTACGTCTACGAGCAGTACTTC
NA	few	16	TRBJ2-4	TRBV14	CASSQGTAMAKNIQYF	TGTGCCAGCAGCCAAGGCACCGCTATGGCCAAAAACATTCAGTACTTC
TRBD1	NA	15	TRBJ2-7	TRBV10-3	CAISGQGTRSYEQYF	TGTGCCATCAGTGGACAGGGGACACGCTCCTACGAGCAGTACTTC
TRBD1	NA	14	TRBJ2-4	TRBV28	CASSLPQGASIQYF	TGTGCCAGCAGTTTACCACAGGGGGCGAGCATTCAGTACTTC